These 3 T cell receptor beta chains originate from one sample sequenced in a study of CD8+CD57+ T cells in acquired aplastic anemia. Genomic DNA served as template for TCR beta VDJ and CDR3 profiling. MiXCR was run by TCRdb on the reads, yielding one entry per CDR3 protein. Altogether hundreds of thousands of distinct CDR3 sequences are present, 55% to 70% being singletons, with the ten largest covering under 5%. The sequenced material came from sorted CD4+, CD8+, or CD8+CD57+ T cells (not recorded which) from PBMCs. These TCRs come from a human donor in good health, serving as a control.

This clonotype showed up just once. J is TRBJ2-3 and V is TRBV9; D unresolved. The CDR3 has 15 amino acids. V gave up 5 bases and J gave up 11 bases, with 24 bases separating them. From germline, CDR1 is SGDLS and CDR2 YYNGEE. The DNA for the CDR3 is TGTGCCAGCAGGTTTTGGGGTCCGATAAGCAGTATGCAGTATTTT. It specifies CASRFWGPISSMQYF.

The chain has TRBV5-1 and TRBJ2-1; maybe TRBD1 (6 bases). Trimming left V 0 bases short and J 3 bases short, with 10 bases between. The germline gives CDR1 SGHRS, CDR2 YFSETQ. The CDR3 runs to 15 residues. CDR3 sequence (DNA): TGCGCCAGCAGCTTGGTACAGGGCGTCTACAATGAGCAGTTCTTC. It is translated as CASSLVQGVYNEQFF.

The rearrangement joins TRBV2 to TRBJ2-7; 9 bases map to TRBD2. V shed 8 bases, J shed 7 bases, and the junction held 9 bases outside the gene matches. CDR1 and CDR2 (germline): SNHLY, FYNNEI. The CDR3 consists of 13 residues. CDR3 coding DNA: TGTGCCAGCGGGGGCGGGGGGGCGAAGGAGCAGTACGTC. Its protein product is CASGGGGAKEQYV.